One sample yielded the 2 T cell receptor beta chains listed below, sequenced in a study of blood T cell repertoires in COVID-19. Sequencing used immunoSEQ multiplex PCR; TCRdb keeps in-frame clones, though not all of them. The sample lists over 200,000 clones; 83% were seen once. The specimen sequenced was peripheral blood. The receptors were sampled from a middle-aged man with active or convalescent COVID-19.

The V call is TRBV5-1, the J call TRBJ2-7, with 7 bases identical to TRBD2. V lost 5 bases to trimming and J lost 5 bases; unmatched junction nucleotides: 10. The CDR3 has 14 amino acids. CDR1 is SGHRS, CDR2 YFSETQ, per germline. The CDR3 DNA reads as TGCGCCAGCAGTCAACCGGGACTAATAAACGAGCAGTACTTC. Encoded protein: CASSQPGLINEQYF.

The chain has TRBV7-9 and TRBJ1-6; D gene unclear. Trimming pared 8 bases from V and 9 bases from J, leaving 17 bases between. The CDR3 has 14 residues. The germline gives CDR1 SEHNR, CDR2 FQNEAQ (reference sequence). The CDR3 coding sequence is TGTGCCAGCTCCCCGGATTTGGGGAGTTCACCCCTCCACTTT. Translated: CASSPDLGSSPLHF.